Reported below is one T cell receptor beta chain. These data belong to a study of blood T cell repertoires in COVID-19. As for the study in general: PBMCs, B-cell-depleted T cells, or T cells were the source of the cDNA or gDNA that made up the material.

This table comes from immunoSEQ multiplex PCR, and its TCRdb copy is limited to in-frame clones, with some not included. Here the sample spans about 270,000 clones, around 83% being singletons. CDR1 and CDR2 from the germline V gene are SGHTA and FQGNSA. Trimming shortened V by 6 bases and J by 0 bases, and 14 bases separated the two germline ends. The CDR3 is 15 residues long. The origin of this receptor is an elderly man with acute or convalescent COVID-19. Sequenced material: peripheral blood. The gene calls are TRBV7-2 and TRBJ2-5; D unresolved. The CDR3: CASRQTLAYQETQYF. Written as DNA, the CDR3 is TGTGCCAGCAGACAGACCCTCGCCTACCAAGAGACCCAGTACTTC.